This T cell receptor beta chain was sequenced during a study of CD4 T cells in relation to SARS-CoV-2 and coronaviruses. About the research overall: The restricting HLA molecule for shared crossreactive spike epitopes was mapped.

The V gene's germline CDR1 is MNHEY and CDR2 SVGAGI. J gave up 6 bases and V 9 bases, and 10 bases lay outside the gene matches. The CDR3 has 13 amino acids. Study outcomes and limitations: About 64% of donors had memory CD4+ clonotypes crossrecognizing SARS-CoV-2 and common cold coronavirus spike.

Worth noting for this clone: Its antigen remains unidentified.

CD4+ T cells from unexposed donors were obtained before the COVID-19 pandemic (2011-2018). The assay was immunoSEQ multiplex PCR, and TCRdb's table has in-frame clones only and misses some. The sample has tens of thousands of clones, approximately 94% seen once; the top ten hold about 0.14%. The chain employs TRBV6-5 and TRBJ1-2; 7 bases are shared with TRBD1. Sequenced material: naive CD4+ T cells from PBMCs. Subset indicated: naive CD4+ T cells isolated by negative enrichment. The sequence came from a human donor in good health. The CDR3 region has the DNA TGTGCCAGTACTCTCCAACAGGGGAATGGCTACACCTTC. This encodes CASTLQQGNGYTF.